This T cell receptor (beta chain) originates from a study of cytomegalovirus exposure and HLA in healthy donors (dated by TCRdb to about 2017). General notes on the study: An earlier analysis of approximately 640 of the donors reported 250 to 300 Gb of sequence data and 117 million unique TCR beta sequences from about 179 million T cells. Alongside the repertoire data, information on donor age, sex, ethnicity and CMV serostatus was compiled. In an earlier analysis of roughly 580 of the donors, high-throughput TCR beta sequencing was used to judge whether each TCR beta V gene segment behaved as functional or pseudogenic. The genetic ancestry cluster associated with self-reported Caucasian donors included around 76% of the roughly 390 genotyped donors. Using immunosequencing, the study profiled T cell repertoires from fewer than 700 subjects and related those repertoires to cytomegalovirus serostatus. Genome-wide SNP genotypes for about 60% of the 666 donors were used in a later genetic analysis, which treated that subset as a discovery cohort. Besides the first cohort of some 670 subjects, a separate validation cohort made up of roughly 130 different subjects was used. The study combined high-throughput TCR immunosequencing, statistical association of individual TCRs with disease status, and machine learning to predict cytomegalovirus infection status. The study aimed to test whether cataloging public T cell receptors could reveal signatures of past pathogen exposure. All discovery cohort repertoires had been generated using a single sequencing platform. Both class I and class II loci were covered by HLA typing, at four-digit resolution. Among about 410 genotyped donors of the cohort, an average of about 240,000 unique TCR beta nucleotide sequences was sequenced per donor, of which about 19% were non-productive. The number of donors typed differed by locus, with about 620-630 for A, B, C, DRB1 and DQB1, roughly 520 for DQA1, 600 to 610 for DPA1, and 400 to 490 for DPB1. Four to six DR-DQ haplotypes were handled as single units for association and clustering because linkage in the cohort was strong. In a later analysis, previously published TCR beta repertoires from 550 to 750 donors were re-analyzed and high-resolution HLA genotyping was added so that TCR occurrence patterns could be studied. An early release that covered some 640 HLA-typed donors contained about 290 gigabases of sequencing data and roughly 84 million unique TCR sequences. In the later analysis, no new phenotypic data were used to find candidate immune exposures; instead, reliance was placed on TCR beta sequences and their occurrence across donors.

V drops 10 bases and J drops 0 bases, leaving 12 bases in between. The CDR3 contains 14 residues, cysteine and phenylalanine counted. Only the CDR3 part of the read is kept: 42 bases, read in frame from the first base. The germline V gene encodes CDR1 LNHDA and CDR2 SQIVND (reference sequence). To note about this clone: Its recognized antigen is unknown. No quality values exist for individual bases; no much larger clone is one base distant.

What the authors observed across the whole study: In a later analysis, most CMV-associated TCR beta chains were found to appear HLA-restricted, with HLA associations seemingly driven largely by CMV exposure. In vitro tests confirmed that three of the cytomegalovirus-associated TCR beta chains recognize cytomegalovirus antigens. In an earlier analysis of more than 500 of the donors, most TCR beta V segments appeared in productive rearrangements about 87% or about 30% of the time, broadly matching IMGT annotations. The study listed approximately 150 TCR beta chains as associated with cytomegalovirus. A further reported finding was that TCR beta sequences accurately predicted the HLA-A and HLA-B alleles for most subjects in the first cohort. Most TCR sequences were seen in very few donors, while some public TCRs were found in many individuals. The authors suggested that the approach could potentially be extended to other disease states and immunological phenotypes. In a later analysis, several top co-occurrence clusters were reported to appear linked to parvovirus B19, influenza, CMV and Epstein-Barr virus. When HLA alleles, especially DR and DQ, strongly co-occurred, attributing TCR associations to individual alleles was difficult. The sequencing pipeline was judged likely to have produced a cluster of highly shared sequence variants as a technical artifact. Because the 87-base-pair reads could not distinguish some IMGT-functional V segments, including TRBV6-2 and TRBV6-3, those segments were excluded. Because some donors lacked HLA typing at each locus, the association tests relied only on the typed subset. The only immune exposure information available for the cohort was CMV serostatus. At a false discovery rate of 0.05, a later analysis linked around 15,000 TCR beta sequences to specific HLA alleles. Compared with equally common non-associated chains, HLA-associated TCR beta chains in a later analysis were more clonally expanded and had lower generation probabilities. In a later analysis, TCR association rates were found to vary across HLA loci, with the most associated TCRs seen for DRB1 alleles and the fewest for HLA-C alleles. The presence/absence analyses assumed that sequencing depth was roughly uniform across donors, and that assumption may not be true. Correlated functional status among segregating V segments might be attributable to linkage disequilibrium, but an unknown experimental factor could not be ruled out. Only TCR beta chains were sequenced in this cohort, and the absence of alpha or paired-chain data limited detectable features. The earlier analysis of almost 600 of the donors excluded roughly 16 rarely observed V segments, including chromosome 9 orphons, because counts were too low. A later genetic analysis associated a missense DCLRE1C variant with V-gene and J-gene trimming of TCR beta chains, and an independent cohort replicated the association. The classifier was reported to diagnose cytomegalovirus status with high specificity and sensitivity in both the original and validation cohorts. A later genetic analysis reported fewer N-insertions in productive TCRs among donors in an Asian-associated ancestry cluster than the roughly 670-donor mean.

The library was prepared using the immunoSEQ multiplex PCR assay. For the multiplex PCR, a mixture combining 60 forward primers for TCR Vbeta segments and 13 reverse primers for TCR Jbeta segments was used. The CDR3 region of rearranged TCR beta genes was amplified from genomic DNA with a multiplex PCR assay. Amplified TCR beta libraries were sequenced as 87-base-pair reads on the Illumina HiSeq System. As for how the authors treated the data: A later analysis tallied roughly 78 million unique TCR beta chains across the 700 or so repertoires, and about 10 million of those chains were shared by two or more donors. A nearest-neighbor algorithm error-corrected the raw reads and collapsed the reads into unique sequences, merging closely related sequences to remove PCR and sequencing errors. V, D and J gene segments were assigned by aligning CDR3 sequences to IMGT reference sequences. For a sequence to be retained, a match of at least six nucleotides was required to both a V gene segment and a J gene segment. Rearrangements were classified as productive when the CDR3 lacked stop codons and remained in frame with V and J, and all other rearrangements were classified as non-productive. Following IMGT convention, CDR3 was defined as the stretch from the second conserved V-encoded cysteine to the conserved J-encoded phenylalanine. Sequences without an unambiguous match to a single V gene segment were excluded from the earlier analysis of several hundred of the donors. In an earlier analysis of approximately 610 of the donors, V segments were called functional above 56.7% productive rearrangements and were called segregating when the between-donor standard deviation exceeded 5%. A statistical classification framework was developed to diagnose cytomegalovirus status using the catalog of TCR beta chain sequences. In a later analysis, TCR nucleotide sequences were compared against IMGT/GENE-DB human TR gene sequences so that V and J genes could be assigned. In a later analysis, CDR3 sequences and most-parsimonious VDJ recombination scenarios were assigned using the TCRdist pipeline. In a later analysis, each TCR beta chain was defined by its CDR3 amino acid sequence together with its V-gene family, and reads without a unique V-gene family were excluded. As a way to deal with suspected cross-contamination and a sequencing artifact, a later analysis dropped hundreds of nucleotide sequences that were highly shared and had low generation probability. In a later analysis, a clonal expansion index for each public chain was calculated from normalized within-repertoire ranks of inferred template counts. A later analysis computed generation probabilities with a VDJ recombination model fitted to out-of-frame rearrangements, and checked the results against IGoR. In a later analysis, TCR-TCR, TCR-HLA and TCR-CMV co-occurrence was scored with hypergeometric tests, and a repertoire-size bias correction was applied to TCR pairs. A later analysis estimated false discovery rates by permuting HLA or CMV assignments 20 times. In a later analysis, co-occurring TCRs were grouped using DBSCAN, and TCRdist sequence similarity was added for clustering within HLA-allele-positive subsets. Co-occurrence clustering excluded repertoires with fewer than 30,000 or more than 120,000 public chains, plus five with anomalous nucleotide sharing. TCRdb retrieved this table from immuneACCESS and kept in-frame rearrangements only. Not all clones are present; in checked studies, unresolved V genes account for under half, and no reason is known for the remainder. V and J calls and clone size come straight from that table; D and trimming were deduced from the DNA. Within this sample are around 120,000 clones, with about 74% of them counted one time only. The top ten clones comprise less than 3% of the sample.

The cohort comprised approximately 700 healthy bone marrow donors. At the time of sampling, every cohort member was nominally healthy, though immune exposures that went unrecorded were likely present. The donor was CMV seropositive and belonged to the group of more than 250 seropositive cohort members. A peripheral blood sample was collected from each donor, and TCR beta sequencing was performed on peripheral blood mononuclear cells. The Qiagen DNeasy Blood Extraction Kit was used to extract genomic DNA from the blood cell samples. The sample taken for sequencing was PBMCs. This clonotype originated in a woman in her thirties or forties in good health and CMV-seropositive. The rearranged chain carries TRBV19 and TRBJ1-4; the best D guess is TRBD1, with 5 bases matching. Here is the DNA: TGTGCCACTCGGGGGGTTACAACTAATGAAAAACTGTTTTTT. The resulting protein is CATRGVTTNEKLFF.